Shown below are 15 T cell receptor beta chains from a single sample sequenced in a study of radiation and T cells in renal cell carcinoma. Profiled with immunoSEQ multiplex PCR; TCRdb holds only in-frame clones, not every one. The sample lists about 150,000 clones; approximately 86% were seen once. The time point was: blood 4 weeks post-SBRT, at nephrectomy. Treatment: 15 Gy SBRT to primary tumor, nephrectomy 4 weeks later. The material sequenced was blood, taken from a patient whose treatment included radiotherapy and nephrectomy. The receptors were gathered from a woman aged 45-60 years with renal cell carcinoma.

The rearrangement joins TRBV18 to TRBJ1-2; 8 bases align to TRBD1. Germline V gene data show CDR1 as KGHSH and CDR2 as LQKENI. V was pared by 3 bases and J by 6 bases, with 12 bases of the junction left unmatched. The CDR3 totals 16 residues. In nucleotides, the CDR3 is TGTGCCAGCTCACCCCTTGATCCAGGGGGCTGGGATGGCTACACCTTC. It translates to CASSPLDPGGWDGYTF.

V gene TRBV19 combines with J gene TRBJ1-6; D may be TRBD1 (5 bases). The CDR3 is made up of 15 amino acids. V dropped 3 bases and J dropped 8 bases, with 14 bases sitting between them. Germline lookup yields CDR1 LNHDA and CDR2 SQIVND (reference sequence). This chain's CDR3 is CASSISRTQDSPLHF. In DNA form, the CDR3 reads TGTGCCAGTAGTATCTCAAGGACACAAGATTCACCCCTCCACTTT. Looking up the rest from reference TRBV19 and TRBJ1-6 gives the full variable domain: DGGITQSPKYLFRKEGQNVTLSCEQNLNHDAMYWYRQDPGQGLRLIYYSQIVNDFQKGDIAEGYSVSREKKESFPLTVTSAQKNPTAFYLCASSISRTQDSPLHFGNGTRLTVT.

The rearrangement uses TRBV6-5 and TRBJ1-1; the match to TRBD1 covers 8 bases. This CDR3 region has 15 residues. Germline-derived CDR1 and CDR2 are MNHEY and SVGAGI. The ends lost 6 bases at V and 5 bases at J; junction bases unmatched: 11. The CDR3 reads CASRVPQGAGTEAFF. CDR3 bases: TGTGCCAGCAGGGTTCCTCAGGGGGCAGGTACTGAAGCTTTCTTT.

The chain links TRBV18 to TRBJ1-2, with D possibly being TRBD1 (5 bases). The CDR3 totals 13 residues. V lost 2 bases to trimming and J lost 7 bases, with 11 bases between them. Germline-derived CDR1 and CDR2 are KGHSH and LQKENI. CDR3 region: CASSPGREGGYTF. DNA of the CDR3: TGTGCCAGCTCACCAGGCAGGGAGGGTGGCTACACCTTC.

The chain uses TRBV10-1 and TRBJ2-1, with TRBD2 matching 13 bases. V lost 3 bases and J lost 5; bases outside the gene matches: 4. This CDR3 region has 16 residues. Germline loops: CDR1 WNHNN, CDR2 SYGVQD (reference sequence). Written as DNA, the CDR3 is TGCGCCAGCAGTGACCCGGGGACTAGCGGGAACAATGAGCAGTTCTTC. Protein product: CASSDPGTSGNNEQFF.

The V and J genes are TRBV4-3 and TRBJ1-2; 9 nucleotides agree with TRBD1. Germline assignment: CDR1 LGHNA and CDR2 YSLEER. This CDR3 spans 16 amino acids. After removal of 0 bases from V and 12 bases from J, the junction contained 14 bases not matched to a gene. DNA of the CDR3: TGCGCCAGCAGCCAAGACCCTACCGGGACAGGGTCTGTGGACACCTTC. Translation gives CASSQDPTGTGSVDTF.

The genes are TRBV19 and TRBJ2-2; D might be TRBD1 (5 bases). V shed 7 bases and J shed 0 bases, with 12 bases lying between them. Germline CDR1 LNHDA, CDR2 SQIVND (reference sequence). The length of the CDR3 is 15 residues. The CDR3 reads CASNVGVANTGELFF. In DNA, the CDR3 is TGTGCCAGTAATGTAGGGGTCGCGAACACCGGGGAGCTGTTTTTT. The full variable domain, its missing parts supplied by reference TRBV19 and TRBJ2-2, is DGGITQSPKYLFRKEGQNVTLSCEQNLNHDAMYWYRQDPGQGLRLIYYSQIVNDFQKGDIAEGYSVSREKKESFPLTVTSAQKNPTAFYLCASNVGVANTGELFFGEGSRLTVL.

CDR3 protein: CASSYNWGSGELFF. For the CDR3, the DNA is TGTGCCAGCAGTTACAATTGGGGGAGCGGGGAGCTGTTTTTT. The chain recombines TRBV6-5 with TRBJ2-2; D may match TRBD1 or TRBD2 (5 bases each). The CDR3 has 14 residues. CDR1 MNHEY and CDR2 SVGAGI come from the germline V gene. The V end lost 2 bases, the J end lost 7 bases, and 11 bases lay between the germline ends.

The chain recombines TRBV5-5 with TRBJ2-7, with unresolved D. The CDR3 runs 13 residues. Trimming pared 1 base from V and 3 bases from J, leaving 8 bases between. Germline lookup yields CDR1 SGHKS and CDR2 YYEKEE (reference sequence). This chain's CDR3 is CASSLTRRYEQYF. The CDR3 DNA reads TGTGCCAGCAGCTTGACTCGCCGCTACGAGCAGTACTTC.

This chain connects TRBV6-1 to TRBJ1-3; a possible D gene is TRBD1 (5 bases). The CDR3 covers 16 residues. Germline loops: CDR1 MNHNS, CDR2 SASEGT. V was clipped by 4 bases and J by 0 bases, with 13 bases between them. The CDR3 loop reads CASSATPGISGNTIYF. CDR3 sequence (DNA): TGTGCCAGCAGTGCCACCCCAGGGATCTCTGGAAACACCATATATTTT.

The V gene is TRBV18, the J gene TRBJ2-1; a possible D gene is TRBD1 (6 bases). There are 15 residues in the CDR3. Germline CDR1 and CDR2: KGHSH and LQKENI. V lost 2 bases to trimming and J lost 8 bases, with 16 bases between them. This CDR3 reads CASSPVLRGRDEQFF. CDR3 nucleotide sequence: TGTGCCAGCTCACCAGTCCTCAGGGGACGAGATGAGCAGTTCTTC.

This clone occurred once. This chain links TRBV18 with TRBJ1-5; D might be TRBD1 (5 bases). CDR1 and CDR2 (germline): KGHSH, LQKENI. V was clipped by 2 bases and J by 3 bases, with 17 bases between them. CDR3 size: 17 residues. The CDR3 sequence is CASSPAAGGEVNQPQHF. The CDR3, as DNA: TGTGCCAGCTCACCAGCTGCCGGGGGTGAAGTCAATCAGCCCCAGCATTTT.

The chain carries TRBV7-9 and TRBJ2-3; weak D call: TRBD1 (6 bases). The CDR3 totals 14 residues. V was shortened by 3 bases and J by 0 bases, with 7 bases between the two germline ends. CDR1 SEHNR and CDR2 FQNEAQ come from the germline V gene (reference sequence). This chain's CDR3 is CASSLGASTDTQYF. In DNA form, the CDR3 reads TGTGCCAGCAGCTTGGGGGCTAGCACAGATACGCAGTATTTT.

The rearrangement uses TRBV7-2 and TRBJ2-7; 11 nucleotides match TRBD1. V trimming: 5 bases; J trimming: 6 bases; junction bases outside the gene matches: 6. Germline CDR1 and CDR2: SGHTA and FQGNSA. The CDR3 runs to 14 residues. The CDR3 reads CASSQGGTGGEQYF. The CDR3, as DNA: TGTGCCAGCAGCCAAGGCGGGACAGGGGGCGAGCAGTACTTC.

V and J are TRBV5-1 and TRBJ2-2; D is unresolved. This CDR3 is built from 14 residues. V gave up 0 bases and J gave up 6 bases, with 9 bases separating them. Germline-derived CDR1 and CDR2 are SGHRS and YFSETQ. CDR3 region: CASSLGPGAGELFF. In DNA, the CDR3 is TGCGCCAGCAGCTTGGGACCGGGTGCCGGGGAGCTGTTTTTT.